Following are 27 T cell receptor beta chains from one sample sequenced in a study of human T cells and chemical hapten exposure. TCRdb reanalysed the RACE reads using MiXCR and keeps one entry per CDR3 protein. The table lists 300,000 to 400,000 distinct CDR3 sequences, approximately 6.9% of them singletons, with less than 10% in the top ten. Time point reported: patch test 1, 2 weeks after DPC sensitization. Treatment noted: therapeutic diphenylcyclopropenone sensitization with weekly scalp DPC. Sequences were derived from whole blood, sampled in connection with sensitization to the hapten diphenylcyclopropenone (DPC). These receptors came from a woman under 30 with alopecia areata. Some clones in this sample may be carry-over from other donors' samples.

The genes are TRBV4-3 and TRBJ1-1; D is unclear. Trimming removed 0 bases at V and 1 base at J, with 9 bases between. Germline assignment: CDR1 LGHNA and CDR2 YSLEER. This CDR3 spans 15 amino acids. The CDR3 region is CASSQDFGPNTEAFF. In DNA, the CDR3 is TGCGCCAGCAGCCAAGATTTCGGACCGAACACTGAAGCTTTCTTT.

V usage is TRBV3-1 and J usage is TRBJ2-1; D is perhaps TRBD1 (5 bases). Per germline, CDR1 LGHDT and CDR2 YNNKEL (reference sequence). The CDR3 is 15 residues long. V was shortened by 1 base and J by 4 bases, with 11 bases between the two germline ends. The CDR3 loop reads CASSQAQVRYNEQFF. DNA for the CDR3: TGTGCCAGCAGCCAAGCACAGGTTAGGTACAATGAGCAGTTCTTC.

This chain uses TRBV27 with TRBJ1-1; a weak D match, TRBD1 (5 bases). The ends were cut back, 6 bases at V and 5 bases at J, with 19 bases in the middle. CDR3 length: 15 amino acids. Germline V CDR1 and CDR2: MNHEY, SMNVEV (reference sequence). The CDR3 region is CASRQTGAPITEAFF. CDR3 in DNA: TGTGCCAGCAGGCAAACCGGGGCCCCGATAACTGAAGCTTTCTTT.

The table lists this clonotype with a few counts. This chain joins TRBV4-1 and TRBJ1-2; 12 nucleotides line up with TRBD1. V lost 2 bases, J lost 4 bases, and 8 bases stayed unmatched. Germline V gene lookup returns CDR1 MGHRA and CDR2 YSYEKL. The CDR3 is 17 residues long. This CDR3 reads CASSQPGQGAFVYGYTF. CDR3 DNA: TGCGCCAGCAGCCAACCGGGACAGGGGGCGTTCGTCTATGGCTACACCTTC.

J is TRBJ1-1 and V is TRBV25-1, with 10 bases identical to TRBD1. CDR1 and CDR2 (germline): MGHDK, SYGVNS. The V gene end was trimmed by 4 bases and the J gene end by 7 bases; junction bases not matched to a gene: 9. The CDR3 loop spans 15 amino acids. DNA of the CDR3: TGTGCCAGCAGTGTTCCGGGACAGGGGACGGTTGAAGCTTTCTTT. Translation gives CASSVPGQGTVEAFF.

The rearrangement links TRBV7-2 to TRBJ2-7; D is unresolved. V lost 7 bases and J lost 2, with 9 bases in between. The CDR3 is 12 amino acids. Germline V gives CDR1 SGHTA, CDR2 FQGNSA. Here the CDR3 reads CASTSVPYEQYF. The CDR3 bases are TGTGCCAGCACCTCAGTACCCTACGAGCAGTACTTC.

This clonotype came up a few times. The CDR3 sequence is CASGRDFSYEQYF. As DNA, the CDR3 is TGTGCCAGCGGCCGGGACTTTTCCTACGAGCAGTACTTC. The chain has TRBV2 and TRBJ2-7; D possibly corresponds to TRBD2 (6 bases). V was trimmed by 8 bases and J by 1 base, leaving 12 bases between them. The CDR3 loop spans 13 amino acids. Per germline, CDR1 SNHLY and CDR2 FYNNEI.

This clonotype was seen ten or more times. The chain joins TRBV29-1 to TRBJ2-5, with a possible D match to TRBD1 (5 bases). V lost 3 bases and J 5 bases, leaving 13 bases between the germline ends. The CDR3 consists of 13 residues. Looked up from germline, CDR1 is SQVTM and CDR2 is ANQGSEA. This CDR3 reads CSVDRADTETQYF. The CDR3 coding sequence is TGCAGCGTTGACAGGGCGGACACGGAGACCCAGTACTTC.

A word on this clonotype: This may come from a read error, since a much larger clone is one base off. V and J are TRBV9 and TRBJ2-7; D unclear. Germline V gene lookup returns CDR1 SGDLS and CDR2 YYNGEE. CDR3 length equals 16 residues. V lost 4 bases and J 2 bases, leaving 19 bases between the germline ends. The CDR3 loop reads CASSPQDGLPTYEQYF. Written as DNA, the CDR3 is TGTGCCAGCAGCCCCCAGGACGGATTACCCACCTACGAGCAGTACTTC.

The gene calls are TRBV7-8 and TRBJ1-6; D ambiguous. CDR1 SGHVS and CDR2 FQNEAQ come from the germline V gene. The CDR3 has 15 amino acids. Deletions cut 4 bases from V and 11 bases from J, with 18 bases between. The CDR3 here is CASSSAQNLGTPLHF. In DNA form, the CDR3 reads TGTGCCAGCAGCTCCGCCCAGAATTTGGGGACACCCCTCCACTTT. Together with reference TRBV7-8 and TRBJ1-6, the CDR3 gives the full variable domain: GAGVSQSPRYKVAKRGQDVALRCDPISGHVSLFWYQQALGQGPEFLTYFQNEAQLDKSGLPSDRFFAERPEGSVSTLKIQRTQQEDSAVYLCASSSAQNLGTPLHFGNGTRLTVT.

This clonotype appeared many times. The chain recombines TRBV7-2 with TRBJ2-1; 7 bases align to TRBD2. The ends lost 5 bases at V and 5 bases at J; junction bases unmatched: 6. CDR1 is SGHTA and CDR2 is FQGNSA in the germline V gene. The CDR3 loop spans 14 amino acids. The CDR3 bases are TGTGCCAGCAGCCGGACGGCGGGGGACAATGAGCAGTTCTTC. Translated: CASSRTAGDNEQFF.

This clonotype came up many times. The gene calls are TRBV29-1 and TRBJ2-1; D gene ambiguous. With 1 base removed from V and 6 bases from J, the gap between germline ends came to 7 bases. Germline V gene data show CDR1 as SQVTM and CDR2 as ANQGSEA. CDR3 length: 12 amino acids. The CDR3 region has the DNA TGCAGCGTTGAAGGGTCACGCAATGAGCAGTTCTTC. Its translation: CSVEGSRNEQFF.

This sequence joins TRBV18 and TRBJ2-7, with D tentatively TRBD1 (6 bases). Per germline, CDR1 KGHSH and CDR2 LQKENI. The length of the CDR3 is 15 residues. V gave up 0 bases and J gave up 2 bases, with 11 bases separating them. CDR3 bases: TGTGCCAGCTCACCACCCTGGAAGGGGGCCTACGAGCAGTACTTC. Its protein product is CASSPPWKGAYEQYF.

The rearrangement links TRBV12-3 or TRBV12-4 to TRBJ1-2, with D uncertain. CDR3 size: 13 residues. The V and J ends lost 2 bases and 10 bases respectively, with 14 bases between them. The CDR3 DNA sequence: TGTGCCAGCAGTTTAAGGCGTCCGCTATACTACACCTTC. As protein: CASSLRRPLYYTF.

This clonotype was picked up many times. The rearrangement joins TRBV6-2 or TRBV6-3 to TRBJ2-7, with 9 bases fitting TRBD2. V was clipped by 2 bases and J by 7 bases; unmatched bases: 9. Looked up from germline, CDR1 is MNHEY and CDR2 is SVGEGT. The CDR3 is 15 residues long. CDR3 region: CASSYGGGEPGEQYF. The CDR3 bases are TGTGCCAGCAGTTACGGCGGGGGGGAGCCTGGGGAGCAGTACTTC.

The chain employs TRBV3-1 and TRBJ1-2; tentative D call: TRBD1 (6 bases). Looked up from germline, CDR1 is LGHDT and CDR2 is YNNKEL (reference sequence). V was cut by 4 bases and J by 2 bases, with 14 bases left in between. The CDR3 totals 15 residues. The CDR3 DNA follows: TGTGCCAGCAGCCCGTTGGACAGACAAAACTATGGCTACACCTTC. Translating it yields CASSPLDRQNYGYTF.

This clonotype was counted ten times or more. The CDR3 spells CASSSPLAGYTDTQYF. In nucleotides, the CDR3 is TGTGCCAGCAGCTCCCCACTAGCGGGGTACACAGATACGCAGTATTTT. The J gene is TRBJ2-3, the V gene TRBV7-2; 10 bases fit TRBD2. The CDR3 is made up of 16 amino acids. The junction had 6 bases not matched to a gene; V was cut back by 4 bases and J by 2 bases. Germline loops: CDR1 SGHTA, CDR2 FQGNSA.

This clonotype was detected a few times. One end of the junction does not line up with germline, which may come from a read error. The chain recombines TRBV7-7 with TRBJ2-5; 8 nucleotides agree with TRBD2. This CDR3 has 16 residues. CDR1 SSHAT and CDR2 FNYEAQ come from the germline V gene (reference sequence). DNA of the CDR3: TGTGCTAGCAGCTTAGCGTTCGGGGGGGACCAAGAGACCCAGTACTTC. It codes for CASSLAFGGDQETQYF.

V gene TRBV7-2 combines with J gene TRBJ1-6, with D possibly being TRBD1 (6 bases). CDR1 is SGHTA and CDR2 is FQGNSA in the germline V gene. The CDR3 is 15 residues long. The V end was cut by 5 bases, the J end by 9 bases, with 17 bases between. The CDR3: CASSPGGGRGSPLHF. The CDR3 DNA reads TGTGCCAGCAGCCCCGGTGGGGGCAGAGGTTCACCCCTCCACTTT.

V is TRBV7-2 and J is TRBJ1-1; no clear D. V was pared by 5 bases and J by 11 bases, with 21 bases between. CDR1 is SGHTA and CDR2 is FQGNSA in the germline V gene. This CDR3 spans 14 amino acids. CDR3 sequence: CASSRDPTAIGAFF. The CDR3 DNA sequence: TGTGCCAGCAGCCGCGACCCAACCGCCATAGGGGCTTTCTTT.

The chain carries TRBV27 and TRBJ2-1; D is uncertain. Germline values: CDR1 MNHEY, CDR2 SMNVEV (reference sequence). The CDR3 has 16 residues. Trimming stripped 3 bases from V and 8 bases from J, with 20 bases between. The CDR3 loop is CASSFTLLSSRDEQFF. CDR3 DNA: TGTGCCAGCAGTTTCACCCTACTCTCGAGCCGGGATGAGCAGTTCTTC.

The table lists this clonotype with a few counts. The genes are TRBV7-2 and TRBJ2-6; D remains ambiguous. The CDR3 is 16 amino acids. Trimming cost V 3 bases and J 4 bases, with 13 bases left between them. Looked up from germline, CDR1 is SGHTA and CDR2 is FQGNSA. The DNA for the CDR3 is TGTGCCAGCAGCTTTTCGATGACCCCCGGGGCCAACGTCCTGACTTTC. It codes for CASSFSMTPGANVLTF. The full variable domain, with the rest looked up from reference TRBV7-2 and TRBJ2-6, is GAGVSQSPSNKVTEKGKDVELRCDPISGHTALYWYRQSLGQGLEFLIYFQGNSAPDKSGLPSDRFSAERTGGSVSTLTIQRTQQEDSAVYLCASSFSMTPGANVLTFGAGSRLTVL.

This clonotype was detected only a few times. J is TRBJ2-1 and V is TRBV9, with a possible D match to TRBD1 (5 bases). Germline V gene data show CDR1 as SGDLS and CDR2 as YYNGEE. The V gene lost 2 bases and the J gene lost 8 bases, with 17 bases spanning the gap. The CDR3 length is 15 residues. The CDR3 spells CASSVLGAPWDEQFF. The CDR3 DNA follows: TGTGCCAGCAGCGTGTTAGGGGCTCCGTGGGATGAGCAGTTCTTC.

This clonotype was detected only a few times. The chain couples TRBV9 to TRBJ1-6; TRBD1 agrees at 8 bases. Losses at the gene ends were 6 bases for V and 5 bases for J; bases not matched to a gene: 1. Germline loops: CDR1 SGDLS, CDR2 YYNGEE. The CDR3 is 13 residues long. The CDR3 sequence: CASNRGDNSPLHF. The CDR3 nucleotides read TGTGCCAGCAACAGGGGGGATAATTCACCCCTCCACTTT. Using reference TRBV9 and TRBJ1-6 for the parts outside the CDR3, the full variable domain is DSGVTQTPKHLITATGQRVTLRCSPRSGDLSVYWYQQSLDQGLQFLIQYYNGEERAKGNILERFSAQQFPDLHSELNLSSLELGDSALYFCASNRGDNSPLHFGNGTRLTVT.

This clonotype was observed a few times. The chain uses TRBV12-3 or TRBV12-4 and TRBJ1-3; TRBD1 is a possible D gene (6 bases). V was shortened by 5 bases and J by 6 bases, with 17 bases between the two germline ends. The CDR3 length is 15 residues. The CDR3 DNA reads as TGTGCCAGCAGTAGAAACAGGGATCCGGAAAACACCATATATTTT. Amino acids: CASSRNRDPENTIYF.

In regard to this clonotype: A much larger clone differs by one base, so this may be a read error. The chain recombines TRBV9 with TRBJ2-3, with TRBD2 matching 11 bases. This CDR3 spans 14 amino acids. Germline CDR1 SGDLS, CDR2 YYNGEE. The CDR3 sequence: CASTLAGDTDTQNF. The CDR3 DNA follows: TGTGCCAGCACACTAGCGGGGGACACAGATACGCAGAATTTT.

In this sample, this clonotype turned up many times. The genes are TRBV27 and TRBJ2-7; D perhaps matches TRBD2 (5 bases). CDR3 length equals 15 residues. Germline CDR1 reads MNHEY; CDR2 reads SMNVEV (reference sequence). V lost 4 bases, J lost 0 bases, and 13 bases lay in between. CDR3 nucleotides: TGTGCCAGCAGTTGGGCCCCCGGGGTCTCCTACGAGCAGTACTTC. It codes for CASSWAPGVSYEQYF.